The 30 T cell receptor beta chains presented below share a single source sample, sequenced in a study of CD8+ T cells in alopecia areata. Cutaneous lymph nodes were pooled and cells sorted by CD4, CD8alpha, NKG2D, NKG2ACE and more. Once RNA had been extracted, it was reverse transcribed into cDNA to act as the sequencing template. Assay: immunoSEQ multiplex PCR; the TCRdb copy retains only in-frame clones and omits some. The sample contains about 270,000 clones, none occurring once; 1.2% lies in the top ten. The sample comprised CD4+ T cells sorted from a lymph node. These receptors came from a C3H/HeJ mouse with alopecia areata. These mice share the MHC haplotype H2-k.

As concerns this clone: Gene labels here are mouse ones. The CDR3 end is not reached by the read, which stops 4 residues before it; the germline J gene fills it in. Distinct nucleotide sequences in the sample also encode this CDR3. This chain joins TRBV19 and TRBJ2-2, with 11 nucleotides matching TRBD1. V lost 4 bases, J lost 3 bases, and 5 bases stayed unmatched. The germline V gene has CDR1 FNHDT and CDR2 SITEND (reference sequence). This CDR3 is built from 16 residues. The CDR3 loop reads CASSPRTGGYTGQLYF. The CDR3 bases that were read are TGTGCCAGCAGTCCTCGGACAGGGGGCTACACCGGG.

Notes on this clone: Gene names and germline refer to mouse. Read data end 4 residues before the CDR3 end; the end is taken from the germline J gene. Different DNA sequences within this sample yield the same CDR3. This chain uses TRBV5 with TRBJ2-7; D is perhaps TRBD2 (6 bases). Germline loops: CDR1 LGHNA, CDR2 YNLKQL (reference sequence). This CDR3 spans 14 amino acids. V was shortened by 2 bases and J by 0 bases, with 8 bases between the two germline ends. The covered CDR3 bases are TGTGCCAGCAGCCAACTGGGGAGCTCCTAT. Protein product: CASSQLGSSY. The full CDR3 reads CASSQLGSSYEQYF.

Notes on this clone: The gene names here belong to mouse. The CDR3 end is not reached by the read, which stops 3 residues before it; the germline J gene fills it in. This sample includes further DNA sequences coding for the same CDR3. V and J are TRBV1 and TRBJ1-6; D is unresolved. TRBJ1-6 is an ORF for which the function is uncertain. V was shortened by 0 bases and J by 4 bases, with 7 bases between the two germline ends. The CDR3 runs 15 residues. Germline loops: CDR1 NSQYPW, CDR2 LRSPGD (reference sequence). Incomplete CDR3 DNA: TGCACCTGCAGTGCAGATAACAGTTATAATTCGCCC. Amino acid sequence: CTCSADNSYNSP. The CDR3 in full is CTCSADNSYNSPLYF.

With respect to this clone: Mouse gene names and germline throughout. CDR3 sequence reads: CASRWTGGYAEQFF. The CDR3 DNA, read in part, is TGTGCTAGCAGGTGGACAGGGGGCTATGCT. The V and J genes are TRBV29 and TRBJ2-1; 10 nucleotides align to TRBD1. Coverage ceases 4 residues before the CDR3 finishes, and the germline J gene fills in the end. V shed 6 bases and J 3 bases; nucleotides not matched to a gene: 2. The germline gives CDR1 MSHET, CDR2 SYDVDS. The CDR3 consists of 14 residues.

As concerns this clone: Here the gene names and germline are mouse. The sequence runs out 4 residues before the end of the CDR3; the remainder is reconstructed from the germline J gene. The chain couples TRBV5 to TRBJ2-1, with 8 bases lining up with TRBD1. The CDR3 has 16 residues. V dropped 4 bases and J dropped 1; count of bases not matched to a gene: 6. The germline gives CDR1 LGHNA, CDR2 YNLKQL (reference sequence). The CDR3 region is CASSPIGQGNYAEQFF. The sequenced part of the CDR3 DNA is TGTGCCAGCAGCCCGATCGGACAGGGAAACTATGCT.

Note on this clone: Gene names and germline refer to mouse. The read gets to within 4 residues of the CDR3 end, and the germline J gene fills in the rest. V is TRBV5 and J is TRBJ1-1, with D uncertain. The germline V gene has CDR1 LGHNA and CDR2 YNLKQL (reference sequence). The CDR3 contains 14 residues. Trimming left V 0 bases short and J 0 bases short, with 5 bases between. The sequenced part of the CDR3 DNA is TGTGCCAGCAGCCAAGACACCTCAAACACA. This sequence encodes CASSQDTSNT. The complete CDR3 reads CASSQDTSNTEVFF.

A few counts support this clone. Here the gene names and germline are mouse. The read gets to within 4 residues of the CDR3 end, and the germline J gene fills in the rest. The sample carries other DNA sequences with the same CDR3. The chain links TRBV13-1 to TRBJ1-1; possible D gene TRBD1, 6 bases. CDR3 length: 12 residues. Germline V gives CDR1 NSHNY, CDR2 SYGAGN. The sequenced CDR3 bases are TGTGCCAGCAGTGGAACAGGGTCA. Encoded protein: CASSGTGS. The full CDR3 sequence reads CASSGTGSEVFF.

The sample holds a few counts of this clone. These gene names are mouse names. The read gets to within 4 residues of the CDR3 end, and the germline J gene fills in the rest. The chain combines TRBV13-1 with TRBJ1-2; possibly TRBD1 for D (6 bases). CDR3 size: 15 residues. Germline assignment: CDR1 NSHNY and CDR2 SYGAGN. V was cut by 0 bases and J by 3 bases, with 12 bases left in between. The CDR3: CASSDAGRGDSDYTF. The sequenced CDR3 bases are TGTGCCAGCAGTGATGCGGGCAGGGGAGACTCC.

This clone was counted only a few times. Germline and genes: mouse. The sequenced CDR3 bases are TGTGCCAGCAGCCCCCGGGACAGGGGGCGC. This translates into CASSPRDRGR. The whole CDR3 reads CASSPRDRGRDYTF. The chain joins TRBV5 to TRBJ1-2; TRBD1 agrees at 12 bases. The read halts 4 residues ahead of the CDR3 end, with the missing end drawn from the germline J gene. This CDR3 contains 14 residues. From germline, CDR1 is LGHNA and CDR2 YNLKQL (reference sequence).

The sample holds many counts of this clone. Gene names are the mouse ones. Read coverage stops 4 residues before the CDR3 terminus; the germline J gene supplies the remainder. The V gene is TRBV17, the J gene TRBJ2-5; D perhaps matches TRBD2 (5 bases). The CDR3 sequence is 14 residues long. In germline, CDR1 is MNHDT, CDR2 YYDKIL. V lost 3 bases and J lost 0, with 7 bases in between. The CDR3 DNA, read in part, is TGTGCTAGCAGTAGTGGGGTTAACCAAGAC. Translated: CASSSGVNQD. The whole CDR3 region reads CASSSGVNQDTQYF. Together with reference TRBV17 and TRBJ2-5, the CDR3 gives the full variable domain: DTTVKQNPRYKLARVGKPVNLICSQTMNHDTMYWYQKKPNQAPKLLLFYYDKILNREADTFEKFQSSRPNNSFCSLYIGSAGLEYSAMYLCASSSGVNQDTQYFGPGTRLLVL.

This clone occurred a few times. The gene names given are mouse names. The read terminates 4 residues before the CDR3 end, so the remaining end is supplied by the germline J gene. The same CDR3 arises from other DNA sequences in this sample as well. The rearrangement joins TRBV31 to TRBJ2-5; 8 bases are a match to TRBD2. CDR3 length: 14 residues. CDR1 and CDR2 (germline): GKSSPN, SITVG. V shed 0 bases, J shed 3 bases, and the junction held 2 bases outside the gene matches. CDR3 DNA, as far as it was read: TGTGCCTGGAGTCTATTGGGGGGGCAAGAC. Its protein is CAWSLLGGQD. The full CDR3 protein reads CAWSLLGGQDTQYF. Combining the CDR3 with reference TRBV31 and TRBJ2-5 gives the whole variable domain AQTIHQWPVAEIKAVGSPLSLGCTIKGKSSPNLYWYWQATGGTLQQLFYSITVGQVESVVQLNLSASRPKDDQFILSTEKLLLSHSGFYLCAWSLLGGQDTQYFGPGTRLLVL.

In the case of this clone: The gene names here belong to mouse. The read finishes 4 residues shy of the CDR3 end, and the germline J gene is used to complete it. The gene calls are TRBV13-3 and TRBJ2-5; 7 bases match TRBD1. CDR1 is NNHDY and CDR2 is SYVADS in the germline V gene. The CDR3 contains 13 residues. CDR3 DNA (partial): TGTGCCAGCAGTGCGGACAGGTCTGAC. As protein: CASSADRSD. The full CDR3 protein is CASSADRSDTQYF.

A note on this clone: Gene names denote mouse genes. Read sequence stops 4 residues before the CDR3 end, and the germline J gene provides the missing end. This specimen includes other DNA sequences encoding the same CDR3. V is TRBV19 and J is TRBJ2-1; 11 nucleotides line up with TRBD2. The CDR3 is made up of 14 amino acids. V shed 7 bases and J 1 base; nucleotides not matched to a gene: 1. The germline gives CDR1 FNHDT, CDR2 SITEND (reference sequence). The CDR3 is CASRTGGNYAEQFF. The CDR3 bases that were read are TGTGCCAGCCGGACTGGGGGGAACTATGCT. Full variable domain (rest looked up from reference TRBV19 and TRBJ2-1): GGIITQTPKFLIGQEGQKLTLKCQQNFNHDTMYWYRQDSGKGLRLIYYSITENDLQKGDLSEGYDASREKKSSFSLTVTSAQKNEMAVFLCASRTGGNYAEQFFGPGTRLTVL.

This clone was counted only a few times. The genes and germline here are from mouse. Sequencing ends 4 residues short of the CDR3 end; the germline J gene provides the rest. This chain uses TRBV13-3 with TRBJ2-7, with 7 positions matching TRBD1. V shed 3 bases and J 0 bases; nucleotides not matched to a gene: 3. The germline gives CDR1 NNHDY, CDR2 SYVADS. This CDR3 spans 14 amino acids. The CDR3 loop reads CASSGQGGSYEQYF. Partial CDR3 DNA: TGTGCCAGCAGTGGACAGGGAGGCTCCTAT.

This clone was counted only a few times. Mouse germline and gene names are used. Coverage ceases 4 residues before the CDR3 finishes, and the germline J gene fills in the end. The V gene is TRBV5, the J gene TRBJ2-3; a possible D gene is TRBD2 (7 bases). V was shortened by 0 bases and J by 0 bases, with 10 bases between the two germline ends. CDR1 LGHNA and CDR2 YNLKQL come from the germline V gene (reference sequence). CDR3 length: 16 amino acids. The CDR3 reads CASSQERGASAETLYF. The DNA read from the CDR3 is TGTGCCAGCAGCCAAGAGAGGGGGGCAAGTGCAGAA.

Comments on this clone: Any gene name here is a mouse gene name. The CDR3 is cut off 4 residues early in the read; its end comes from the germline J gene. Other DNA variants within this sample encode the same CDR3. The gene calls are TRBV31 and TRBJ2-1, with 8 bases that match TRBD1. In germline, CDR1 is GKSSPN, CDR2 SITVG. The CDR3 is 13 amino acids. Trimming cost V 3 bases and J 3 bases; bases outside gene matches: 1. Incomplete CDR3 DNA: TGTGCCTGGAGGACAGGGGTCTATGCT. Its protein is CAWRTGVYA. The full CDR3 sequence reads CAWRTGVYAEQFF.

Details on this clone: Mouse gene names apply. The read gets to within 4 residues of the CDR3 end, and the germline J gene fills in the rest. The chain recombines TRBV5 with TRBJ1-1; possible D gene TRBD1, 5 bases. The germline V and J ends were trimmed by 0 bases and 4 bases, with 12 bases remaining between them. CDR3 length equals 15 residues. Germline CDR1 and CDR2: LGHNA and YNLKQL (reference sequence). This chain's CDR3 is CASSQDRERGTEVFF. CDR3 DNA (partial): TGTGCCAGCAGCCAAGACAGGGAGCGAGGCACA.

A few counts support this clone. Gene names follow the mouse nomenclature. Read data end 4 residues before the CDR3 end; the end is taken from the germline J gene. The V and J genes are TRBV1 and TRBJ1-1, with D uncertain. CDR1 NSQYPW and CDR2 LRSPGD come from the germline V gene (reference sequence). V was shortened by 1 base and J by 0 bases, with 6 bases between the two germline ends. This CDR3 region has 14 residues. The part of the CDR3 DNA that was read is TGCACCTGCAGTGCAGGACACCCAAACACA. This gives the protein CTCSAGHPNT. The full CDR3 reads CTCSAGHPNTEVFF.

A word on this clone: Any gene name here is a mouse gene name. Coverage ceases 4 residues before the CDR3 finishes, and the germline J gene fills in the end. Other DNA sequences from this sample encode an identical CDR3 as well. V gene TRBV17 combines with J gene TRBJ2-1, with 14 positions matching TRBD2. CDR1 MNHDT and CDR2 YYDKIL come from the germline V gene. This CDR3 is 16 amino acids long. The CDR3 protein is CASSRDGDWGGAEQFF. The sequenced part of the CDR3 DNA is TGTGCTAGCAGTAGAGATGGGGACTGGGGGGGCGCT.

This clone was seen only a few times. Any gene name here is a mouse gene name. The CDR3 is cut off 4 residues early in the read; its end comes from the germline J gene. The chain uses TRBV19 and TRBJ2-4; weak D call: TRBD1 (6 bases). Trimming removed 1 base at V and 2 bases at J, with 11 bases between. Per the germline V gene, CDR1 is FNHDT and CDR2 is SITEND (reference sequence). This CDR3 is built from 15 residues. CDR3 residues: CASSIPWDNQNTLYF. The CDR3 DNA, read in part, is TGTGCCAGCAGTATACCCTGGGACAATCAAAAC.

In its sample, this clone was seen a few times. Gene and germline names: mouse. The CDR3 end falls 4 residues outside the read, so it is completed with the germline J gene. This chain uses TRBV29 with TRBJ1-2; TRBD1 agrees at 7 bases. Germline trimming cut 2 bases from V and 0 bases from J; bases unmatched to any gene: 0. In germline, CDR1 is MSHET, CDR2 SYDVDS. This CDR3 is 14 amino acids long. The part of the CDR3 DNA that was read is TGTGCTAGCAGTTTACAGGGGGCAAACTCC. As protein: CASSLQGANS. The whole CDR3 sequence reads CASSLQGANSDYTF.

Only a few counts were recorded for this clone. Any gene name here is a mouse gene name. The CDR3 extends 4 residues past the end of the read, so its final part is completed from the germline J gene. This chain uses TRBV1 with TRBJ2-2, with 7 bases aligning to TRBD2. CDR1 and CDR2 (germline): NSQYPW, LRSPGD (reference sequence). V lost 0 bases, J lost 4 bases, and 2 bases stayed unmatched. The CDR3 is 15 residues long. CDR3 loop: CTCSAEVGGTGQLYF. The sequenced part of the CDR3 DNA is TGCACCTGCAGTGCAGAGGTGGGGGGCACCGGG.

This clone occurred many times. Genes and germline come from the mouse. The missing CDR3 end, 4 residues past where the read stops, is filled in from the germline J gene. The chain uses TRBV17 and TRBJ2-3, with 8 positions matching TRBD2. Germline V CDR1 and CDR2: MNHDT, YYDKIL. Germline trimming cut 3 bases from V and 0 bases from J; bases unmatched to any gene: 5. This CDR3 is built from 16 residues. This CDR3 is CASSRLGGSSAETLYF. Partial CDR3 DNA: TGTGCTAGCAGTAGGTTGGGGGGGTCTAGTGCAGAA. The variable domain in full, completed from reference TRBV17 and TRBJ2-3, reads DTTVKQNPRYKLARVGKPVNLICSQTMNHDTMYWYQKKPNQAPKLLLFYYDKILNREADTFEKFQSSRPNNSFCSLYIGSAGLEYSAMYLCASSRLGGSSAETLYFGSGTRLTVL.

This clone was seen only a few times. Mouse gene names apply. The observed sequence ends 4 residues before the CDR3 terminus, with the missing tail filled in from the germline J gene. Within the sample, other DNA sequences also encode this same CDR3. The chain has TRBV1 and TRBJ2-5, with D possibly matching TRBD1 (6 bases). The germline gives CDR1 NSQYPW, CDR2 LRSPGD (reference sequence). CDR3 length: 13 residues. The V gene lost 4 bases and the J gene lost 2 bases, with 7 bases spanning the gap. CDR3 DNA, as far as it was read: TGCACCTGCAGTGGGACAGCCCAAGAC. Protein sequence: CTCSGTAQD. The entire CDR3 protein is CTCSGTAQDTQYF.

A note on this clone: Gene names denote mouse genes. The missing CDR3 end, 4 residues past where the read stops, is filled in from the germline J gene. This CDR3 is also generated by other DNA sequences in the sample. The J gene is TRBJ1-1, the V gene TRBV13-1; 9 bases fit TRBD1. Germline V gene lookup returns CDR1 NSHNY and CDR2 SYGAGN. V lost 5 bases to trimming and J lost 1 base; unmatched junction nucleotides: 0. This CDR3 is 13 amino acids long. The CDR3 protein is CASRTGGNTEVFF. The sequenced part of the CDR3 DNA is TGTGCCAGCAGGACAGGGGGGAACACA.

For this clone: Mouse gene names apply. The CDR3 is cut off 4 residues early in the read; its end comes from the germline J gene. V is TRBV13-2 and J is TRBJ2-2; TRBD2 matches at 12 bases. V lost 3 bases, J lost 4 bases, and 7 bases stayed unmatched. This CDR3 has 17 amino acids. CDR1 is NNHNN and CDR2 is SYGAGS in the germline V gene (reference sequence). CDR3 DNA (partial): TGTGCCAGCGGTGTCCGACTGGGGGGGCAGAGCACCGGG. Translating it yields CASGVRLGGQSTG. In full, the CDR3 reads CASGVRLGGQSTGQLYF.

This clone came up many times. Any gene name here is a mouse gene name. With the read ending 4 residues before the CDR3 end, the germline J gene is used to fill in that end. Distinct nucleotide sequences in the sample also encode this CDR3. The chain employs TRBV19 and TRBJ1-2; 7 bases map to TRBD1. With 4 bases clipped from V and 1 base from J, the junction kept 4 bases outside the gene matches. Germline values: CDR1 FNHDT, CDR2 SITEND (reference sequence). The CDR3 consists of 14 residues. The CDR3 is CASSPRDRNSDYTF. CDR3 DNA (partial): TGTGCCAGCAGTCCCCGGGACAGAAACTCC.

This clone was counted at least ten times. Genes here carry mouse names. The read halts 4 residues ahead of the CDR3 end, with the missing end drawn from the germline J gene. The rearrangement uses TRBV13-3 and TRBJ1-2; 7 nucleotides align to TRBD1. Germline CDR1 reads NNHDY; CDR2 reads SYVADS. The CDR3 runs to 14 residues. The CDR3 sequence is CASSDRDRGSDYTF. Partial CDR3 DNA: TGTGCCAGCAGTGATCGGGACAGAGGGTCC.

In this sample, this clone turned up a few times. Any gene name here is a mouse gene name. The CDR3 is CASGNAGQGSTGQLYF. The part of the CDR3 DNA that was read is TGTGCCAGCGGTAATGCGGGACAGGGGTCCACCGGG. This chain links TRBV13-2 with TRBJ2-2, with 10 bases that match TRBD1. The read comes to an end 4 residues before the CDR3 does, leaving the germline J gene to fill in the end. Germline CDR1 reads NNHNN; CDR2 reads SYGAGS (reference sequence). The CDR3 runs 16 residues. Trimming cost V 4 bases and J 4 bases; bases outside gene matches: 7.

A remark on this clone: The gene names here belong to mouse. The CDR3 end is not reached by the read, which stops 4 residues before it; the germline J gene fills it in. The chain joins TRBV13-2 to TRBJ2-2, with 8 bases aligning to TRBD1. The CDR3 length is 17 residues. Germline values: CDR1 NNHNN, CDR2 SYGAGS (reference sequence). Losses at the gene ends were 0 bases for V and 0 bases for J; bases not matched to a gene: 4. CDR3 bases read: TGTGCCAGCGGTGATGCAGTGACAGGGGCAAACACCGGG. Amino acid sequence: CASGDAVTGANTG. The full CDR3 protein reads CASGDAVTGANTGQLYF.